A selection of T cell receptor beta chains follows, all from one sample in a study of shared clonotypes between healthy human individuals. The repertoire was sequenced with immunoSEQ multiplex PCR; TCRdb's copy has only in-frame clones and lacks some. The sample lists roughly 2,500,000 clones; 93% were seen once. Specimen: naive CD4+ T cells from PBMCs. All receptors derive from a man between 18 and 29 years old in good health. Some clones in this sample may be carry-over from other donors' samples. Both conserved end residues are part of each CDR3. D genes are given only for firm matches. Size values are once, few and many counts, or a class for expanded clones, and some rows have none.

V gene,J gene,clone size,D gene,CDR3 protein,CDR3 DNA
TRBV7-6,TRBJ2-7,.,.,CASSLDPIQNTQYF,TGTGCCAGCAGCTTAGATCCGATACAGAACACTCAGTACTTC
TRBV7-8,TRBJ2-1,.,TRBD2,CASSARRVGTRTRFEQFF,TGTGCCAGCAGCGCAAGGAGGGTGGGGACTAGGACTCGGTTTGAGCAGTTCTTC
TRBV29-1,TRBJ2-5,.,.,CSVDKSQETQYF,TGCAGCGTTGACAAAAGCCAAGAGACCCAGTACTTC
TRBV19,TRBJ2-7,.,TRBD1,CASSMGQGPYEQYF,TGTGCCAGTAGTATGGGACAGGGCCCCTACGAGCAGTACTTC
TRBV10-2,TRBJ2-7,.,TRBD1,CASRVTYMGQGNNYEQYF,TGCGCCAGCAGGGTTACGTATATGGGACAGGGGAATAACTACGAGCAGTACTTC
TRBV29-1,TRBJ2-7,.,.,CSVGSASSYEQYF,TGCAGCGTTGGGTCGGCGAGCTCCTACGAGCAGTACTTC
TRBV28,TRBJ1-1,.,.,CASSLRQGLLMNTEAFF,TGTGCCAGCAGTTTAAGGCAGGGGCTTTTAATGAACACTGAAGCTTTCTTT
TRBV6-4,TRBJ2-7,.,TRBD1,CASVGQGGPYEQYF,TGTGCCAGCGTGGGACAGGGGGGCCCCTACGAGCAGTACTTC
TRBV28,TRBJ2-7,once,.,CASSTQGRVSYEQYF,TGTGCCAGCAGCACACAGGGGAGGGTATCCTACGAGCAGTACTTC
TRBV5-4,TRBJ2-5,.,TRBD1,CASSRGTGLETQYF,TGTGCCAGCAGCCGAGGGACAGGGTTAGAGACCCAGTACTTC
TRBV5-1,TRBJ2-4,.,.,CASSSLGGEKNIQYF,TGCGCCAGCAGCTCCCTTGGGGGAGAGAAAAACATTCAGTACTTC
TRBV23-1,TRBJ2-4,.,.,CASSQGRSAKNIQYF,TGCGCCAGCAGTCAAGGACGGTCAGCCAAAAACATTCAGTACTTC
TRBV4-2,TRBJ1-1,few,.,CASSQVADGEPFF,TGTGCCAGCAGCCAAGTTGCGGACGGTGAGCCTTTCTTT
TRBV5-1,TRBJ2-1,.,.,CASSLGVSYNEQFF,TGCGCCAGCAGCTTGGGGGTCTCCTACAATGAGCAGTTCTTC
TRBV2,TRBJ2-4,.,TRBD2,CASRIPGLAIRAKNIQYF,TGTGCCAGCAGAATCCCGGGACTAGCGATCAGGGCCAAAAACATTCAGTACTTC
TRBV18,TRBJ2-3,once,TRBD1,CASSYGTGGADTQYF,TGTGCCAGCTCCTACGGGACAGGGGGCGCAGATACGCAGTATTTT
TRBV4-2,TRBJ2-3,.,.,CASSQEDGSRGTDTQYF,TGTGCCAGCAGCCAAGAGGATGGGTCGAGGGGCACAGATACGCAGTATTTT
TRBV11-2,TRBJ1-1,.,TRBD1,CASSLPGQKNTEAFF,TGTGCCAGCAGCTTACCGGGACAGAAGAACACTGAAGCTTTCTTT
TRBV28,TRBJ1-2,.,TRBD1,CASSLPGGEGYGYTF,TGTGCCAGCAGTTTACCAGGGGGGGAGGGCTATGGCTACACCTTC
TRBV19,TRBJ2-7,.,TRBD2,CASSARTSGDETYEQYF,TGTGCCAGTAGTGCTCGGACTAGCGGGGACGAGACCTACGAGCAGTACTTC
TRBV7-4,TRBJ2-2,.,.,CASRPTSLNGELFF,TGTGCCAGCAGACCGACTAGTCTCAACGGGGAGCTGTTTTTT
TRBV6-5,TRBJ2-1,.,.,CASSSPGGNSEQFF,TGTGCCAGCAGTTCCCCGGGGGGCAACTCCGAGCAGTTCTTC
TRBV7-9,TRBJ2-1,.,TRBD2,CASSWRLAGANEQFF,TGTGCCAGCAGCTGGCGTCTAGCGGGAGCCAATGAGCAGTTCTTC
TRBV18,TRBJ1-1,.,TRBD1,CASSHRTGGDNTEAFF,TGTGCCAGCTCACACAGGACAGGGGGAGACAACACTGAAGCTTTCTTT
TRBV7-6,TRBJ2-3,.,.,CASSVQGAGGTDTQYF,TGTGCCAGCAGCGTCCAGGGGGCGGGAGGGACAGATACGCAGTATTTT
TRBV2,TRBJ2-2,.,TRBD1,CASSLGQGRTGELFF,TGTGCCAGCAGTCTGGGACAGGGTAGAACCGGGGAGCTGTTTTTT